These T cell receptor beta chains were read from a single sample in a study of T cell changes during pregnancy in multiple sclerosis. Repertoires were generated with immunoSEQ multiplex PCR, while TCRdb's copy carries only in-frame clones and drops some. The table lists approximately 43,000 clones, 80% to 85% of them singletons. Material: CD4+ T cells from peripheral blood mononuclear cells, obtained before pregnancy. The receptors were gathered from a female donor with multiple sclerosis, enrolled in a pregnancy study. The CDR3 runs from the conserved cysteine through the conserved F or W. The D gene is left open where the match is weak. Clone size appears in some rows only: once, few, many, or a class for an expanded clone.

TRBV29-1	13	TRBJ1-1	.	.	CSVEATPRAEAFF	TGCAGCGTTGAGGCAACTCCTCGGGCTGAAGCTTTCTTT
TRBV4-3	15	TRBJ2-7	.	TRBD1	CASSPTDRASYEQYF	TGCGCCAGCAGCCCGACGGACAGGGCTAGCTACGAGCAGTACTTC
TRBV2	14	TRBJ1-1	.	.	CASSLEYMNTEAFF	TGTGCCAGCAGTCTGGAGTATATGAACACTGAAGCTTTCTTT
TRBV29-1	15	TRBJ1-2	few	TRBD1	CSITGTGPSNYGYTF	TGCAGCATAACCGGGACAGGGCCTTCCAACTATGGCTACACCTTC
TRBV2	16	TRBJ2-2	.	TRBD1	CASSEIGQENTGELFF	TGTGCCAGCAGTGAGATAGGACAGGAGAACACCGGGGAGCTGTTTTTT
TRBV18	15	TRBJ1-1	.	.	CASSENRVRNTEAFF	TGTGCCAGCTCAGAGAACAGGGTAAGGAACACTGAAGCTTTCTTT
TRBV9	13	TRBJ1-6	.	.	CASRGQLNSPLHF	TGTGCCAGTAGAGGACAGTTAAATTCACCCCTCCACTTT
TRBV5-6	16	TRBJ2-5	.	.	CASSQTGELRQETQYF	TGTGCCAGCAGCCAAACGGGGGAGTTACGCCAAGAGACCCAGTACTTC
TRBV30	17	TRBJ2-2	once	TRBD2	CAWSRGLTGRDTGELFF	TGTGCCTGGAGTCGGGGCCTTACGGGGAGGGACACCGGGGAGCTGTTTTTT
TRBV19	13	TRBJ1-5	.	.	CASSYRVEQPQHF	TGTGCCAGTAGTTACAGGGTTGAACAGCCCCAGCATTTT
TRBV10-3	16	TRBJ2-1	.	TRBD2	CAISPPGLAGVNEQFF	TGTGCCATCAGCCCCCCGGGACTAGCGGGGGTGAATGAGCAGTTCTTC
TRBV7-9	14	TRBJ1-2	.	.	CASSLASGNYGYTF	TGTGCCAGCAGCTTAGCGTCAGGGAACTATGGCTACACCTTC
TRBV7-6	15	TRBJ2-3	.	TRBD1	CASSQGVAGTDTQYF	TGTGCCAGCAGCCAGGGGGTCGCAGGCACAGATACGCAGTATTTT
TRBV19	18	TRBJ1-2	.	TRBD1	CASSTTGTGPKGGYGYTF	TGTGCCAGTAGTACTACCGGGACAGGCCCTAAGGGGGGCTATGGCTACACCTTC
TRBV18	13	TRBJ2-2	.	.	CASSRVTGGELFF	TGTGCCAGCTCACGGGTGACAGGCGGGGAGCTGTTTTTT
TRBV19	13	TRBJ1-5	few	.	CASSISHRQPQHF	TGTGCCAGTAGTATCTCACACAGGCAGCCCCAGCATTTT
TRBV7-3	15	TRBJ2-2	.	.	CASSGGGGGTGELFF	TGTGCCAGCAGTGGCGGGGGCGGGGGAACCGGGGAGCTGTTTTTT
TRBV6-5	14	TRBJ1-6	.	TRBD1	CASSAPGTGVPLHF	TGTGCCAGCAGTGCGCCCGGGACAGGGGTCCCCCTCCACTTT
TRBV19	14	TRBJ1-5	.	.	CASSIRGSNQPQHF	TGTGCCAGTAGTATTAGGGGAAGCAATCAGCCCCAGCATTTT
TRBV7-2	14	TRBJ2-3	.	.	CASSSRERLDTQYF	TGTGCCAGCAGCTCGAGGGAGCGATTAGATACGCAGTATTTT
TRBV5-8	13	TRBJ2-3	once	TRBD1	CASSHDREDTQYF	TGTGCCAGCAGCCATGACAGGGAAGATACGCAGTATTTT
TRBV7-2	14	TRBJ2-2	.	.	CASKLQSDTGELFF	TGTGCCAGCAAGCTTCAATCCGACACCGGGGAGCTGTTTTTT
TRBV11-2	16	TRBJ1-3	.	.	CASSLNPGDSGNTIYF	TGTGCCAGCAGCTTAAACCCCGGGGACTCTGGAAACACCATATATTTT
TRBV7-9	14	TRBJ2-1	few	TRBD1	CASSLSRGRNEQFF	TGTGCCAGCAGCTTATCGAGGGGGCGGAATGAGCAGTTCTTC
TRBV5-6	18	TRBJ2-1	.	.	CASSRLQGFRSPYNEQFF	TGTGCCAGCAGCCGGCTACAGGGATTTCGGAGTCCCTACAATGAGCAGTTCTTC
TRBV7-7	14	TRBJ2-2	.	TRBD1	CASSKGQGIGELFF	TGTGCCAGCAGCAAGGGACAGGGCATCGGGGAGCTGTTTTTT
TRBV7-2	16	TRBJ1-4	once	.	CASSLVPGGVSEKLFF	TGTGCCAGCAGCTTAGTTCCAGGCGGGGTCTCGGAAAAACTGTTTTTT
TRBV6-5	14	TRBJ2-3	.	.	CASSYSKGTDTQYF	TGTGCCAGCAGTTACTCGAAGGGGACAGATACGCAGTATTTT
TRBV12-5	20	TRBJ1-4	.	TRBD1	CASGPVLGSGTGTTNEKLFF	TGTGCTAGTGGTCCCGTTCTCGGATCGGGGACAGGGACAACTAATGAAAAACTGTTTTTT
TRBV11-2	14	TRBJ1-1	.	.	CASSFPRRGPEAFF	TGTGCCAGCAGCTTTCCCCGTCGAGGGCCTGAAGCTTTCTTT
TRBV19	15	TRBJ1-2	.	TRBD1	CAIRQRLGQGWGYTF	TGTGCCATACGTCAGCGTCTGGGACAGGGATGGGGCTACACCTTC
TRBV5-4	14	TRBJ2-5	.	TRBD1	CASSPSTGRETQYF	TGTGCCAGCAGCCCCTCGACAGGGCGGGAGACCCAGTACTTC
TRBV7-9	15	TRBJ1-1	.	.	CASSLGGMRGSEAFF	TGTGCCAGCAGCTTAGGGGGGATGCGGGGCTCTGAAGCTTTCTTT
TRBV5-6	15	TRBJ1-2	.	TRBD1	CASSSTGQGLYGYTF	TGTGCCAGCAGCTCGACTGGACAGGGTCTCTATGGCTACACCTTC
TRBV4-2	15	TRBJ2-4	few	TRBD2	CASSQNPLAGGTQYF	TGTGCCAGCAGCCAGAATCCACTAGCGGGGGGAACTCAGTACTTC
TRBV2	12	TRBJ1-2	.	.	CASTLGVGGYTF	TGTGCCAGCACCCTCGGGGTTGGGGGCTACACCTTC
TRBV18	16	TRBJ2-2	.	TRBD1	CASSPPGQWNTGELFF	TGTGCCAGCTCACCACCGGGACAGTGGAACACCGGGGAGCTGTTTTTT